This T cell receptor (beta chain) was identified during a study of T cells in pancreatic ductal adenocarcinoma. Regarding the study as a whole: The resected pancreatic cancer cohort was biased toward the minority with early-stage disease. Blood had more productive templates and around 8.5-fold more unique clonotypes than tumor. Mean clonality was about 0.12 in tumors and roughly 0.067 in blood, not significantly different. Tumors hold more CD45RO+ effector T cells, which may bias toward lower diversity.

Germline loops: CDR1 LGHNA, CDR2 YSLEER. This CDR3 is 15 amino acids long. Trimming left V 0 bases short and J 7 bases short, with 12 bases between. Selected pancreatic ductal adenocarcinoma patients had undergone surgery without neoadjuvant therapy. As to this clone: Its antigen is not identified.

Only in-frame clones appear in the TCRdb table, and some are missing; sequencing was by immunoSEQ multiplex PCR. Among 30,000 or so clones listed, just over 90% were seen once. The TCR comes from a human donor with pancreatic ductal adenocarcinoma. The sequenced material came from PBMCs. The chain links TRBV4-3 to TRBJ2-2, with D possibly matching TRBD2 (6 bases). CDR3 DNA sequence: TGCGCCAGCAGCCAAGAGGGAGGACTTGGCGGGGAGCTGTTTTTT. Translation: CASSQEGGLGGELFF.